One and the same sample provided the 30 T cell receptor beta chains below, sequenced in a study of beta chain features in type 1 diabetes (dated by TCRdb to between 2017 and 2018). General conclusions and limits of the study: A moderate but significant shortening of TCRB CDR3 length was observed in type 1 diabetes patients in all four CD4+ subsets.

The library was obtained by the immunoSEQ multiplex PCR assay. The entire isolated RNA was reverse transcribed using the High Capacity cDNA Reverse Transcription Kit, and thus expressed TCRB transcripts were sequenced. The table was pulled from immuneACCESS by TCRdb, which kept in-frame rearrangements only. Such tables lose some clones; where checked, under half of the loss comes from unresolved V genes, and the rest has no known cause. For this sample the table gives about 260,000 clones, of which 20% were detected only once. Less than 0.03% of the sample goes to the ten largest clones. These receptors lack a known antigen. Input material: naive CD4+ T cells from blood. The cell subset or site tag for this specimen amounts to: true naive CD4+ T cells. The source of these receptors is a woman aged 40 to 50 with type 1 diabetes.

This clone occurred a few times. The chain's CDR3 is CASSQRTGMNTEAFF. CDR3 sequence (DNA): TGCGCCAGCAGCCAACGGACAGGGATGAACACTGAAGCTTTCTTT. The chain joins TRBV4-3 to TRBJ1-1; 8 nucleotides align to TRBD1. Trimming cost V 2 bases and J 0 bases; bases outside gene matches: 2. The CDR3 totals 15 residues. Germline V gene data show CDR1 as LGHNA and CDR2 as YSLEER.

This clone has a handful of counts. The V and J genes are TRBV7-9 and TRBJ2-1, with 14 bases identical to TRBD2. With V trimmed by 4 bases and J by 4 bases, 3 bases remained unmatched. The CDR3 runs to 16 residues. Germline loops: CDR1 SEHNR, CDR2 FQNEAQ (reference sequence). The CDR3 DNA reads TGTGCCAGCAGCTCCGGACTAGCGGGGGGTTACAATGAGCAGTTCTTC. It encodes CASSSGLAGGYNEQFF.

This clone turned up a few times. This chain connects TRBV30 to TRBJ1-4; unclear D gene. Germline V gene sequence: CDR1 GTSNPN, CDR2 SVGIG (reference sequence). The V and J ends lost 2 bases and 11 bases respectively, with 12 bases between them. The CDR3 is 12 residues long. DNA of the CDR3: TGTGCCTGGAGTCCCCTGGAGAGGAAACTGTTTTTT. This sequence encodes CAWSPLERKLFF.

The chain carries TRBV21-1 and TRBJ1-1. TRBV21-1 is given as a pseudogene. The CDR3 sequence is 12 residues long. CDR3 sequence (DNA): TGTGCCAGCCCGCATCGAGGCTGCGAAGCTTTCTTT. This codes for CASPHRGCEAFF.

This clone was counted between two and nine times. The chain employs TRBV30 and TRBJ1-1; no firm D call. The CDR3 contains 13 residues. CDR1 and CDR2 (germline): GTSNPN, SVGIG (reference sequence). Deletions cut 5 bases from V and 0 bases from J, with 10 bases between. In DNA, the CDR3 is TGTGCCTGGGACCAGACAATGAACACTGAAGCTTTCTTT. Its protein product is CAWDQTMNTEAFF.

This clone was counted only a few times. The chain combines TRBV6-6 with TRBJ1-1; possible D gene TRBD1, 5 bases. Germline values: CDR1 MNHNY, CDR2 SVGAGI (reference sequence). The CDR3 loop spans 14 amino acids. Trimming cost V 2 bases and J 1 base, with 8 bases left between them. CDR3 DNA sequence: TGTGCCAGCAGTTACGCGGGGGGGAACACTGAAGCTTTCTTT. This gives the protein CASSYAGGNTEAFF.

The V call is TRBV18, the J call TRBJ1-2; 8 nucleotides align to TRBD1. This CDR3 is 14 amino acids long. Losses at the gene ends were 6 bases for V and 8 bases for J; bases not matched to a gene: 11. Germline-derived CDR1 and CDR2 are KGHSH and LQKENI. CDR3 bases: TGTGCCAGCTCCCCAGGGGGCATCTCGGAAGGCTACACCTTC. Residues: CASSPGGISEGYTF.

The chain has TRBV9 and TRBJ1-4; D might be TRBD1 (5 bases). V lost 0 bases and J lost 5, with 8 bases in between. This CDR3 region has 14 residues. Per the germline V gene, CDR1 is SGDLS and CDR2 is YYNGEE. CDR3 coding DNA: TGTGCCAGCAGCGTAGGGCGGGGGAATGAAAAACTGTTTTTT. Encoded protein: CASSVGRGNEKLFF.

The chain couples TRBV10-3 to TRBJ2-1; 11 nucleotides line up with TRBD2. There are 13 residues in the CDR3. The germline CDR1 and CDR2 sequences are ENHRY and SYGVKD. With V trimmed by 6 bases and J by 9 bases, 4 bases remained unmatched. CDR3 protein: CAIRLAGEGEQFF. The CDR3 bases are TGTGCCATCAGACTAGCGGGAGAAGGTGAGCAGTTCTTC.

The gene calls are TRBV25-1 and TRBJ1-1, with D perhaps TRBD1 (6 bases). In germline, CDR1 is MGHDK, CDR2 SYGVNS. CDR3 length: 14 amino acids. With 7 bases removed from V and 3 bases from J, the gap between germline ends came to 15 bases. The CDR3 DNA reads TGTGCCAGCACCTTGGGGGGGGGCGACACTGAAGCTTTCTTT. It is translated as CASTLGGGDTEAFF. Full variable domain (rest looked up from reference TRBV25-1 and TRBJ1-1): EADIYQTPRYLVIGTGKKITLECSQTMGHDKMYWYQQDPGMELHLIHYSYGVNSTEKGDLSSESTVSRIRTEHFPLTLESARPSHTSQYLCASTLGGGDTEAFFGQGTRLTVV.

A few counts support this clone. The chain joins TRBV4-1 to TRBJ2-1, with 11 bases aligning to TRBD2. CDR1 is MGHRA, CDR2 YSYEKL, per germline. Trimming took 3 bases from V and 4 from J; bases not matched to a gene: 8. The CDR3 has 17 residues. The CDR3 DNA is TGCGCCAGCAGCCAGGTTAGCGGGAGGGGATTTTACAATGAGCAGTTCTTC. This codes for CASSQVSGRGFYNEQFF.

The chain carries TRBV6-5 and TRBJ2-7; TRBD2 might be the D (5 bases). The germline V and J ends were trimmed by 5 bases and 0 bases, with 14 bases remaining between them. From germline, CDR1 is MNHEY and CDR2 SVGAGI. CDR3 length: 15 residues. CDR3 sequence: CASSPDWEFSYEQYF. The CDR3 DNA sequence: TGTGCCAGCAGTCCTGACTGGGAGTTCTCCTACGAGCAGTACTTC.

The gene calls are TRBV7-2 and TRBJ2-7; 8 bases map to TRBD2. Unmatched junction bases numbered 5, after V lost 5 bases and J lost 2 bases. CDR3 length: 14 residues. CDR1 is SGHTA, CDR2 FQGNSA, per germline. The CDR3 coding sequence is TGTGCCAGCAGCCTGACTAGCGAGGCCTACGAGCAGTACTTC. Its protein product is CASSLTSEAYEQYF.

The chain recombines TRBV4-1 with TRBJ1-5, with D possibly being TRBD1 (6 bases). V was shortened by 2 bases and J by 3 bases, with 14 bases between the two germline ends. The CDR3 runs to 16 residues. CDR1 is MGHRA and CDR2 is YSYEKL in the germline V gene. This CDR3 is CASSQTTGQFNQPQHF. The CDR3 DNA is TGCGCCAGCAGCCAAACGACAGGACAGTTCAATCAGCCCCAGCATTTT.

This clone has more than one count but fewer than ten. The chain couples TRBV5-4 to TRBJ2-7; 12 positions agree with TRBD1. In germline, CDR1 is SGHNT, CDR2 YYREEE (reference sequence). The CDR3 extends over 14 amino acids. Trimming took 4 bases from V and 4 from J; bases not matched to a gene: 3. The CDR3: CASSPGQGAYEQYF. The CDR3 DNA follows: TGTGCCAGCAGCCCGGGACAGGGGGCATACGAGCAGTACTTC.

In nucleotides, the CDR3 is TGTGCCTGGGCTACAGGGGGTCACAATCAGCCCCAGCATTTT. The encoded protein is CAWATGGHNQPQHF. The chain carries TRBV30 and TRBJ1-5; TRBD1 matches 8 bases. This CDR3 has 14 amino acids. Germline CDR1 reads GTSNPN; CDR2 reads SVGIG (reference sequence). J gave up 3 bases and V 5 bases, and 6 bases lay outside the gene matches.

The table lists this clone with a few counts. This sample includes further DNA sequences coding for the same CDR3. The chain is built from TRBV18 and TRBJ2-5; 7 positions agree with TRBD1. Trimming at V came to 4 bases and at J to 2 bases, leaving 1 base not matched to a gene. CDR1 KGHSH and CDR2 LQKENI come from the germline V gene. This CDR3 is built from 13 residues. CDR3 sequence reads: CASSRGQQETQYF. The CDR3 coding sequence is TGTGCCAGCTCACGGGGACAGCAAGAGACCCAGTACTTC.

This chain uses TRBV19 with TRBJ1-1, with D unclear. CDR1 is LNHDA and CDR2 is SQIVND in the germline V gene (reference sequence). Trimming took off 5 bases at V and 6 bases at J, with 10 bases between the two ends. The CDR3 contains 12 residues. The CDR3 here is CASSVGRAEAFF. The CDR3 DNA sequence: TGTGCCAGTAGTGTCGGTCGGGCTGAAGCTTTCTTT.

This chain joins TRBV7-9 and TRBJ2-6; D is uncertain. V gave up 2 bases and J gave up 2 bases, with 7 bases separating them. CDR3 length: 15 amino acids. CDR1 is SEHNR, CDR2 FQNEAQ, per germline (reference sequence). This CDR3 is CASSLRRAGANVLTF. The CDR3 DNA reads as TGTGCCAGCAGCTTAAGACGGGCTGGGGCCAACGTCCTGACTTTC.

This sequence joins TRBV5-8 and TRBJ2-3; D gene unclear. This CDR3 is 12 amino acids long. Trimming stripped 0 bases from V and 6 bases from J, with 5 bases between. CDR1 is SGHTS, CDR2 YDEGEE, per germline. The CDR3 protein is CASSLARDTQYF. DNA for the CDR3: TGTGCCAGCAGCTTGGCGAGGGATACGCAGTATTTT.

This clone was counted only a few times. The chain combines TRBV28 with TRBJ1-5; TRBD1 is a possible D gene (5 bases). Germline values: CDR1 MDHEN, CDR2 SYDVKM. Trimming took 6 bases from V and 11 from J, leaving 14 bases between them. The CDR3 has 12 amino acids. CDR3 coding DNA: TGTGCCAGCAGCGTAGGGGCTCCCTCCCAGCATTTT. It yields the protein CASSVGAPSQHF.

This chain uses TRBV28 with TRBJ2-1, with 10 bases fitting TRBD2. The J segment lost 14 bases and the V segment lost 2 bases, leaving 9 bases of the junction unmatched. This CDR3 spans 14 amino acids. Germline V gives CDR1 MDHEN, CDR2 SYDVKM. The CDR3 reads CASSLPLAGVREFF. CDR3 coding DNA: TGTGCCAGCAGTTTACCGCTAGCGGGGGTTCGGGAGTTCTTC. The whole variable domain, remainder taken from reference TRBV28 and TRBJ2-1, is DVKVTQSSRYLVKRTGEKVFLECVQDMDHENMFWYRQDPGLGLRLIYFSYDVKMKEKGDIPEGYSVSREKKERFSLILESASTNQTSMYLCASSLPLAGVREFFGPGTRLTVL.

V and J are TRBV29-1 and TRBJ1-1; TRBD1 might be the D (6 bases). The CDR3 consists of 15 residues. V was trimmed by 6 bases and J by 0 bases, leaving 17 bases between them. In germline, CDR1 is SQVTM, CDR2 ANQGSEA. The DNA of the CDR3 is TGCAGCGTCGCCCACAGGGTATCCGTGAACACTGAAGCTTTCTTT. Its translation is CSVAHRVSVNTEAFF. The entire variable domain, with the rest obtained from reference TRBV29-1 and TRBJ1-1, is as follows: SAVISQKPSRDICQRGTSLTIQCQVDSQVTMMFWYRQQPGQSLTLIATANQGSEATYESGFVIDKFPISRPNLTFSTLTVSNMSPEDSSIYLCSVAHRVSVNTEAFFGQGTRLTVV.

This clone was seen only a few times. The chain couples TRBV29-1 to TRBJ2-1, with D perhaps matching TRBD2 (5 bases). There are 16 residues in the CDR3. Germline CDR1 SQVTM, CDR2 ANQGSEA. Between the trimmed V and J ends, which lost 3 bases and 8 bases, there was a span of 23 bases. The CDR3 coding sequence is TGCAGCGTTGACGGCGGGCGCCCACGTCACGAGTATGAGCAGTTCTTC. It translates to CSVDGGRPRHEYEQFF.

The gene calls are TRBV5-4 and TRBJ2-1, with D perhaps matching TRBD2 (6 bases). Trimming left V 4 bases short and J 5 bases short, with 19 bases between. The CDR3 runs 16 residues. CDR1 is SGHNT and CDR2 is YYREEE in the germline V gene (reference sequence). CDR3 sequence (DNA): TGTGCCAGCAGCGCGAGGCGTAAGGGAGGAAACAATGAGCAGTTCTTC. Residues: CASSARRKGGNNEQFF.

The gene calls are TRBV4-1 and TRBJ1-2; D is unclear. V lost 1 base and J lost 4, with 16 bases in between. CDR1 and CDR2 from the germline V gene are MGHRA and YSYEKL. The CDR3 covers 16 residues. Written as DNA, the CDR3 is TGCGCCAGCAGCCAAGTAGGCCGAGTGGGCATCTATGGCTACACCTTC. It translates to CASSQVGRVGIYGYTF.

This clone came up a few times. The rearrangement links TRBV6-1 to TRBJ2-3; 9 nucleotides align to TRBD1. V was pared by 5 bases and J by 2 bases, with 5 bases of the junction left unmatched. CDR1 and CDR2 (germline): MNHNS, SASEGT. This CDR3 comprises 15 residues. The CDR3 sequence is CASSNRDRATDTQYF. The CDR3 DNA is TGTGCCAGCAGTAACCGGGACAGGGCCACAGATACGCAGTATTTT.

This clone was picked up a small number of times. This chain connects TRBV12-5 to TRBJ2-1; weak D call: TRBD2 (6 bases). Per the germline V gene, CDR1 is LGHNT and CDR2 is FRNRAP. V was clipped by 8 bases and J by 10 bases, with 15 bases between them. This CDR3 has 12 amino acids. CDR3 nucleotides: TGTGCTAGTTCTTGGGGGAGGTACGAGCAGTTCTTC. Protein: CASSWGRYEQFF.

This clone was observed once. The chain links TRBV2 to TRBJ2-1, with TRBD2 matching 7 bases. The germline CDR1 and CDR2 sequences are SNHLY and FYNNEI. J lost 4 bases, V lost 0 bases, and 3 bases had no gene match. This CDR3 has 15 residues. For the CDR3, the DNA is TGTGCCAGCAGTGAAGCGACGGGGGGATACAATGAGCAGTTCTTC. Protein product: CASSEATGGYNEQFF.

This clone was seen more than once but under ten times. The V call is TRBV7-9, the J call TRBJ2-1; D remains unclear. This CDR3 contains 15 residues. The germline V gene encodes CDR1 SEHNR and CDR2 FQNEAQ (reference sequence). The V gene lost 7 bases and the J gene lost 0 bases, with 13 bases spanning the gap. In nucleotides, the CDR3 is TGTGCCAGCAATGAGCGCCCGAGCTCCTACAATGAGCAGTTCTTC. As protein: CASNERPSSYNEQFF.